The 12 T cell receptor beta chains listed next were all sequenced from one sample in a study of chemoradiotherapy in HPV16-positive cancers. Some clones are missing from TCRdb's copy, which holds only in-frame ones; the method was immunoSEQ multiplex PCR. The repertoire has around 30,000 clones, 92% of them found once; the top ten carry 3% to 4%. The sequenced sample was blood, obtained from a patient who underwent chemoradiotherapy. Receptor source: a human donor with HPV-associated anogenital cancer.

V usage is TRBV30 and J usage is TRBJ2-5; possible D gene TRBD2, 6 bases. The end of the DNA is better explained by TRBJ2-7, so the J call may be wrong. CDR1 GTSNPN and CDR2 SVGIG come from the germline V gene (reference sequence). CDR3 length equals 14 residues. The CDR3 reads CAWSVGGSSYEQYF. DNA for the CDR3: TGTGCCTGGAGTGTCGGAGGGAGCTCCTACGAGCAGTACTTC.

V usage is TRBV9 and J usage is TRBJ2-7; perhaps TRBD1 as D (5 bases). Trimming removed 0 bases at V and 1 base at J, with 11 bases between. CDR3 length: 15 residues. In germline, CDR1 is SGDLS, CDR2 YYNGEE. The CDR3 nucleotides read TGTGCCAGCAGCGTAGGTACAGGACCTTCCTACGAGCAGTACTTC. It codes for CASSVGTGPSYEQYF. Using reference TRBV9 and TRBJ2-7 for the parts outside the CDR3, the full variable domain is DSGVTQTPKHLITATGQRVTLRCSPRSGDLSVYWYQQSLDQGLQFLIQYYNGEERAKGNILERFSAQQFPDLHSELNLSSLELGDSALYFCASSVGTGPSYEQYFGPGTRLTVT.

The genes are TRBV27 and TRBJ1-1; possibly TRBD1 for D (6 bases). Trimming pared 7 bases from V and 9 bases from J, leaving 15 bases between. Germline CDR1 MNHEY, CDR2 SMNVEV (reference sequence). The length of the CDR3 is 12 residues. CDR3 bases: TGTGCCAGCAAATACGAGACAGGTAAAGCTTTCTTT. Its translation: CASKYETGKAFF.

The gene calls are TRBV4-1 and TRBJ2-5, with TRBD2 identical over 8 bases. CDR1 is MGHRA, CDR2 YSYEKL, per germline. Losses at the gene ends were 4 bases for V and 1 base for J; bases not matched to a gene: 8. CDR3 length equals 16 residues. The CDR3 sequence is CASSPIGGGSQETQYF. For the CDR3, the DNA is TGCGCCAGCAGCCCCATCGGGGGGGGCTCCCAAGAGACCCAGTACTTC.

This clone was detected once. The J gene is TRBJ1-1, the V gene TRBV18, with TRBD1 matching over 7 bases. Trimming at V came to 3 bases and at J to 1 base, leaving 8 bases not matched to a gene. CDR3 length equals 16 residues. Germline V gene sequence: CDR1 KGHSH, CDR2 LQKENI. In nucleotides, the CDR3 is TGTGCCAGCTCACCGTCAGGACAGGTGACGAACACTGAAGCTTTCTTT. It yields the protein CASSPSGQVTNTEAFF.

This clone has just one count. V gene TRBV9 combines with J gene TRBJ2-7; D remains ambiguous. The CDR3 runs 13 residues. CDR1 is SGDLS and CDR2 is YYNGEE in the germline V gene. V lost 0 bases to trimming and J lost 5 bases, with 9 bases between them. This CDR3 reads CASSVGGIDEQYF. The CDR3 DNA sequence: TGTGCCAGCAGCGTAGGGGGAATTGACGAGCAGTACTTC.

The chain has TRBV6-1 and TRBJ1-2, with D perhaps TRBD1 (6 bases). The CDR3 has 15 amino acids. CDR1 is MNHNS, CDR2 SASEGT, per germline. The germline V and J ends were trimmed by 1 base and 8 bases, with 17 bases remaining between them. The CDR3 here is CASSEDRAAGVGYTF. The CDR3 DNA reads as TGTGCCAGCAGTGAAGACAGGGCCGCCGGGGTCGGCTACACCTTC.

The V gene is TRBV4-2, the J gene TRBJ1-6; TRBD1 might be the D (5 bases). The germline CDR1 and CDR2 sequences are LGHNA and YNFKEQ. CDR3 size: 17 residues. The ends were cut back, 3 bases at V and 8 bases at J, with 20 bases in the middle. The CDR3 is CASSHHTAGGADSPLHF. Here the CDR3 DNA reads TGTGCCAGCAGCCATCACACCGCTGGGGGAGCTGATTCACCCCTCCACTTT.

The rearrangement links TRBV7-3 to TRBJ1-6, with D perhaps matching TRBD1 (5 bases). V was clipped by 3 bases and J by 7 bases, with 10 bases between them. The CDR3 spans 14 residues. The germline V gene has CDR1 SGHTA and CDR2 FQGTGA. This CDR3 is CASSFSGGNSPLHF. The CDR3 bases are TGTGCCAGCAGCTTTTCGGGGGGGAATTCACCCCTCCACTTT.

The CDR3 protein is CASSEAYQGGEQYF. The CDR3 nucleotides are TGTGCCAGCAGTGAAGCCTACCAAGGGGGCGAGCAGTACTTC. The V and J genes are TRBV6-1 and TRBJ2-7; a possible D gene is TRBD1 (6 bases). This CDR3 is 14 amino acids long. V lost 0 bases, J lost 6 bases, and 12 bases lay in between. Germline CDR1 reads MNHNS; CDR2 reads SASEGT.

CDR3 sequence: CASSHSGGTDTQYF. The CDR3 DNA reads TGCGCCAGCAGCCATAGCGGGGGCACAGATACGCAGTATTTT. This rearrangement joins TRBV5-1 to TRBJ2-3, with TRBD2 matching 8 bases. The CDR3 contains 14 residues. Germline-derived CDR1 and CDR2 are SGHRS and YFSETQ. The V gene end was trimmed by 4 bases and the J gene end by 1 base; junction bases not matched to a gene: 2.

The gene calls are TRBV9 and TRBJ2-1; the match to TRBD1 covers 7 bases. CDR1 is SGDLS and CDR2 is YYNGEE in the germline V gene. The J segment lost 6 bases and the V segment lost 3 bases, leaving 9 bases of the junction unmatched. CDR3 size: 15 residues. CDR3 sequence reads: CASSARQGTLNEQFF. The CDR3 nucleotides read TGTGCCAGCAGCGCCCGACAGGGTACCCTCAATGAGCAGTTCTTC.